This TCR beta chain was sequenced during a study of circulating and synovial CD4+ cells in juvenile arthritis. Broader study findings: Circulating pathogenic-like lymphocytes shared a substantially higher fraction of CDR3 sequences with synovium than bulk blood. Bulk blood CD4 samples held at least an order of magnitude more or fewer genomes than CPL.

Patients with active juvenile idiopathic arthritis donated these samples. V shed 0 bases, J shed 0 bases, and the junction held 0 bases outside the gene matches. The CDR3 contains 17 residues. Germline V CDR1 and CDR2: SGHVS, FNYEAQ. Generated by immunoSEQ multiplex PCR, the TCRdb table keeps only in-frame clones and is missing some. This sample has about 34,000 clones; around 95% occur once, and the top ten carry 0.15% to 0.2%. About this clone itself: The target antigen is unknown.

Material: CD4+ T cells from blood. The sequence came from a human donor with juvenile idiopathic arthritis. This chain connects TRBV7-6 to TRBJ2-1, with 12 positions matching TRBD2. CDR3 in amino acids: CASSLATSGSSYNEQFF. CDR3 DNA: TGTGCCAGCAGCTTAGCGACTAGCGGGAGCTCCTACAATGAGCAGTTCTTC.